This TCR beta chain appears in the sequencing data of a study of cytomegalovirus exposure and HLA in healthy donors. Study summary: A subsequent analysis stated that the 90 to 150 validation repertoires were run on the same platform as the roughly 670 first-cohort repertoires. Study-wide findings and caveats: It was about 180 TCR beta chains that were listed as cytomegalovirus-associated. Many donors shared some public TCRs, even though most TCR sequences were rare.

Assay used: immunoSEQ multiplex PCR; TCRdb lists only in-frame clones, some missing. The top ten clones hold under 2.5% of a sample with more than 50,000 clones, around 94% of them seen once. Germline V gene lookup returns CDR1 ENHRY and CDR2 SYGVKD. CDR3 size: 15 residues. V trimming: 6 bases; J trimming: 10 bases; junction bases outside the gene matches: 16. With regard to this clone: Antigen unknown.

The material sequenced was PBMCs. This TCR was recovered from a man aged 18 to 29 in good health and CMV-seronegative. This chain uses TRBV10-3 with TRBJ2-7, with 9 bases fitting TRBD1. The CDR3 sequence: CAIRNGQGTGYEQYF. Here the CDR3 DNA reads TGTGCCATCAGAAACGGACAGGGGACGGGCTATGAACAGTACTTC.